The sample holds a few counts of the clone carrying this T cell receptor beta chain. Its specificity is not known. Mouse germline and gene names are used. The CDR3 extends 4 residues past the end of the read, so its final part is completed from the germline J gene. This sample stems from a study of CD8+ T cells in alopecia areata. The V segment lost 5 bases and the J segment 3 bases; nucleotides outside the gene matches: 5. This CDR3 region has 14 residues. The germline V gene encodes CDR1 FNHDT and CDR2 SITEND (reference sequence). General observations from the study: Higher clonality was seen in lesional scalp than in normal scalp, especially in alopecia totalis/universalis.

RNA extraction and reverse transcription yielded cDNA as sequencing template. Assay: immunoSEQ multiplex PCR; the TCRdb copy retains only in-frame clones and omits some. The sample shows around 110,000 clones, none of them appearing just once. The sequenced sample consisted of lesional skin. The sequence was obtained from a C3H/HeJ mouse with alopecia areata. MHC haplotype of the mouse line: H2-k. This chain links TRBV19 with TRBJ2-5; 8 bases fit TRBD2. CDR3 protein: CASSLRDWQDTQYF. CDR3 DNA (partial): TGTGCCAGCAGCCTTCGGGACTGGCAAGAC.